This entry lists 3 T cell receptor beta chains sequenced from one sample in a study of T-cell memory formation after mild COVID-19. TCRdb redid the calling of the 5' RACE reads with MiXCR, one entry per CDR3 protein. The sample yields about 360,000 distinct CDR3 sequences, about 15% seen once. Sequencing was carried out using PBMCs or a T cell subset sorted from them (not recorded which). The receptor set was obtained from a man aged 18 to 30 who had mild COVID-19 (a few samples of this study predate the infection). Cell type and time point are not known.

This clonotype was detected only a few times. V and J are TRBV7-2 and TRBJ2-4; TRBD1 is a possible D gene (6 bases). CDR1 and CDR2 (germline): SGHTA, FQGNSA. Trimming pared 1 base from V and 8 bases from J, leaving 15 bases between. The CDR3 is made up of 15 amino acids. The CDR3 DNA reads as TGTGCCAGCAGCTTAGTCCCCAGGGGTCAGGACATTCAGTACTTC. Its translation is CASSLVPRGQDIQYF.

This clonotype appeared a few times. The chain recombines TRBV12-3 or TRBV12-4 with TRBJ2-7; 10 bases match TRBD1. The CDR3 length is 13 residues. V trimming: 5 bases; J trimming: 6 bases; junction bases outside the gene matches: 4. CDR3 in DNA: TGTGCCAGCAGTGGACAGGGGGGCGGCGAGCAGTACTTC. Protein product: CASSGQGGGEQYF.

This clonotype turned up a few times. The V and J genes are TRBV7-9 and TRBJ1-3; D gene uncertain. V was pared by 5 bases and J by 0 bases, with 8 bases between. Germline lookup yields CDR1 SEHNR and CDR2 FQNEAQ (reference sequence). This CDR3 is built from 14 residues. CDR3 sequence reads: CASSGSNSGNTIYF. The CDR3 bases are TGTGCCAGCAGCGGTAGTAACTCTGGAAACACCATATATTTT.